A single TCR beta chain is shown here with its context. What it binds is unknown. The assay was immunoSEQ multiplex PCR, and TCRdb's table has in-frame clones only and misses some. The data hold 55,000 to 70,000 clones, with under 85% observed a single time. The record originates from a study of OX40 agonist ivuxolimab in advanced cancers. Overall study context: Ivuxolimab, an antibody that agonizes OX40 (CD134), was administered to the patients. Patients receiving dose escalation had hepatocellular carcinoma, melanoma, renal cell or head and neck cancer.

Whole-study findings and limits: With doses of 0.1 to 3.0 mg/kg, CD4+ and CD8+ blood T cells had undergone clonal expansion by week 6.

The CDR3 has 15 amino acids. The material sequenced was CD4+ or CD8+ T cells sorted from blood, taken in a trial of the OX40 agonist ivuxolimab. The V call is TRBV21-1, the J call TRBJ2-7; TRBD1 is the table's D call, not checked against the DNA. TRBV21-1 is an annotated pseudogene. This TCR derives from an adult with an advanced solid tumor such as melanoma, head and neck, liver or kidney cancer. CDR3 sequence: CASSKGGGQSYEQYF. CDR3 coding DNA: TGTGCCAGCAGCAAAGGAGGGGGACAGTCCTACGAGCAGTACTTC.